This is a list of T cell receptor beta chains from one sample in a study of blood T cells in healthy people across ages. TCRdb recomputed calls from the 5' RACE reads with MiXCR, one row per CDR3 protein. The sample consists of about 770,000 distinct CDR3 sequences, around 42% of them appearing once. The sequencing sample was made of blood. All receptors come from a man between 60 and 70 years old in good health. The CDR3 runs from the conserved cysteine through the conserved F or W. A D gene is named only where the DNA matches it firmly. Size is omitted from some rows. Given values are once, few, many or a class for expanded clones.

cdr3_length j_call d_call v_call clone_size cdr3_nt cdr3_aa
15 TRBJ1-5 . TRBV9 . TGTGCCAGCAGCGAAGGAGGGAGGTTCGATCAGCCCCAGCATTTT CASSEGGRFDQPQHF
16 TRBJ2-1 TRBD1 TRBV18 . TGTGCCAGCTCACCACAAGACAGGGCTTTACACAATGAGCAGTTCTTC CASSPQDRALHNEQFF
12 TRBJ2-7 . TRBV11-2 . TGTGCCAGCGGGCGGGGAGGTCACGAGCAGTACTTC CASGRGGHEQYF
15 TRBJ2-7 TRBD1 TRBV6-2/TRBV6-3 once TGTGCCAGCACCACGGCCGGGACAGGTAACTACGAGCAGTACTTC CASTTAGTGNYEQYF
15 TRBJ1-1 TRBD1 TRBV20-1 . TGCAGTGCTAGAGAGGGGACAGGGGGTGACACTGAAGCTTTCTTT CSAREGTGGDTEAFF
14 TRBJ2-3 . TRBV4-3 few TGCGCCAGCAGCCAAGACAGACACGCAGATACGCAGTATTTT CASSQDRHADTQYF
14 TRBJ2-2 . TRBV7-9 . TGTGCCAGCACACCCATGACAGGGACTCGGGAGCTGTCTTTT CASTPMTGTRELSF
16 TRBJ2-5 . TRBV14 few TGTGCCAGCAGCCAAGGCGCAGGGGCCACGGGGGAGACCCAGTACTTC CASSQGAGATGETQYF
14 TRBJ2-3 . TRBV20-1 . TGCAGTGCTACGGACTTCCTCTCCACAGATACGCAGTATTTT CSATDFLSTDTQYF
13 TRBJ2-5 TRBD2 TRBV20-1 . TGCAGTGCTAAGCGGGGCCCTCAAGAGACCCAGTACTTC CSAKRGPQETQYF
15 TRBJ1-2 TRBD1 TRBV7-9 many TGTGCCAGCAGTTACCCGGGACAGGGGGTTTCCGGCTACACCTTC CASSYPGQGVSGYTF
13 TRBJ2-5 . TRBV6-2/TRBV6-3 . TGTGCCAGCAGTAAACAGGGTATTGAGACCCAGTACTTC CASSKQGIETQYF
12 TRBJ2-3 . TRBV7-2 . TGTGCCAGCAGCCCCCAATCAGATACGCAGTATTTT CASSPQSDTQYF
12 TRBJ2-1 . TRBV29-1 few TGCAGCGTTGAAAAGGGGCCCAATGAGCAGTTCTTC CSVEKGPNEQFF
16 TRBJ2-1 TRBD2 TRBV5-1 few TGCGCCAGCAGCTTGGCCCCAGCGGGGCAAAACAATGAGCAGTTCTTC CASSLAPAGQNNEQFF
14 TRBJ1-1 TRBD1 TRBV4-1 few TGCGCCAGCAGCCAACCGGGACAGGGATTGGAAGCTTTCTTT CASSQPGQGLEAFF
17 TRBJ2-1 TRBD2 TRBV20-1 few TGCAGTGCTAGAGATCGGACTAGCGGGGGGCGTTACAATGAGCAGTTCTTC CSARDRTSGGRYNEQFF
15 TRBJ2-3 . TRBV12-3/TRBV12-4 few TGTGCCAGCAGTTTAAGGGATGGCCGCACAGATACGCAGTATTTT CASSLRDGRTDTQYF
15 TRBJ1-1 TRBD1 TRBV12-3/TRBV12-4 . TGTGCCGGCCTTCGGGACAGGGAGGGCTACACTGAAGCTTTCTTT CAGLRDREGYTEAFF
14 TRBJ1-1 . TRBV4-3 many TGCGCCAGCAGCCAAGCCCGAGGGGGTGGTGAAGCTTTCTTT CASSQARGGGEAFF
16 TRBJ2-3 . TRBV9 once TGCGCCAGCAGCGTAGACCCCGGGGGCGATAGAGATACGCAGTATTTT CASSVDPGGDRDTQYF
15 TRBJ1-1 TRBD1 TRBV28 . TGTGCCAGCAGCCGTTTGGACAGGGGTGATACTGAAGCTTTCTTT CASSRLDRGDTEAFF
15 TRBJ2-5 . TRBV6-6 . TGTGCCAGCAGTGCCCGACCGGGGGCCAGTGAGACCCAGTACTTC CASSARPGASETQYF
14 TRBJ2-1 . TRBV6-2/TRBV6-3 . TGTGCCAGCAGTAATCGGGGGCCTCGGGGGGAGCAGTTCTTC CASSNRGPRGEQFF
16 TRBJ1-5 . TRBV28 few TGTGCCAGCAGTGGAGGATTTGGGGGAGGCGATCAGCCCCAGCATTTT CASSGGFGGGDQPQHF
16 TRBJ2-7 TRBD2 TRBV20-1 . TGCAGTGCTAGGCTAGCGGGGGGCTCGACTCCCTACGAGCAGTACTTC CSARLAGGSTPYEQYF
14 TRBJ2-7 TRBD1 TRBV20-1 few TGCAGTGCTCGAGGGGGGGACAGGGTACACGAGCAGTACTTC CSARGGDRVHEQYF
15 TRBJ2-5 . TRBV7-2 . TGTGCCAGCAGCTTAGCGTCGGCGTACCAAGAGACCCAGTACTTC CASSLASAYQETQYF
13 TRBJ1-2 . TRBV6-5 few TGTGCCAGCAGTTACTCATGGGAAGGGGGCTACACCTTC CASSYSWEGGYTF
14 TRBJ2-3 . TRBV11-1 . TGTGCCAGCAGCTTAGTGACGGGGACAGATACGCAGTATTTT CASSLVTGTDTQYF
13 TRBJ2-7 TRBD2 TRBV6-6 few TGTGCCAGCAGTGGGACTAGTTGGGGCGAGCAGTACTTC CASSGTSWGEQYF
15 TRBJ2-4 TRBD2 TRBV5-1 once TGCGCCAGCAGCTTGGAGGGACTAGCGATGAATGAGCAGTACTTC CASSLEGLAMNEQYF
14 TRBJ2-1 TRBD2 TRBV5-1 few TGCGCCAGCAGCTGGACTAGCGGGTACAATGAGCAGTTCTTC CASSWTSGYNEQFF
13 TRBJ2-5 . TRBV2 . TGTGCCAGCCAAGGACAGTTACAAGAGACCCAGTACTTC CASQGQLQETQYF
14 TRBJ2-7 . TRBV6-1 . TGTGCTAGCAGTGAAATGACAGTCTACAATGAGCAGTACTTC CASSEMTVYNEQYF
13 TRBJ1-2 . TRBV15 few TGTGCCACCAGCAGAGCGTTAGACTATGGCTACACCTTC CATSRALDYGYTF
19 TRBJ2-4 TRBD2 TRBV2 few TGTGCCAGCAGTGAAGGGGGACTAGCGTGGACCAAGGCCAAAAACATTCAGTACTTC CASSEGGLAWTKAKNIQYF
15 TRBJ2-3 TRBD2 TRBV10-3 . TGTGCCACAGGACGGACTAGCGGGGGAAAAGATACGCAGTATTTT CATGRTSGGKDTQYF
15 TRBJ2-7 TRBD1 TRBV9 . TGTGCCAGCAGCCCGGGACAGAGTAACACCTACGAGCAGTACTTC CASSPGQSNTYEQYF
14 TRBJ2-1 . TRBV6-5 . TGTGCCAGCAGTTACGGTGGCGGAGATGTTGAGCAGTTCTTC CASSYGGGDVEQFF
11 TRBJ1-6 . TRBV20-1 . TGCAGTGTCACCGACGGTTCACCCCTCCACTTT CSVTDGSPLHF
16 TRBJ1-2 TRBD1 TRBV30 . TGTGCCTGGAGCGGAATTTCCGGGACAGGGAAATGCGGCTACACCTTC CAWSGISGTGKCGYTF
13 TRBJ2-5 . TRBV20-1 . TGCAGTGCTAGAGCGAAGAGGCCAGAGACCCAGTACTTC CSARAKRPETQYF
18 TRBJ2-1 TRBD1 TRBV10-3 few TGTGCCATCAGGGGGACAGGGGGTTCGACAAGCTCCTACAATGAGCAGTTCTTC CAIRGTGGSTSSYNEQFF
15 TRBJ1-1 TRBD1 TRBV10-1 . TGCGCCAGCAGAGAATACAGGGGGCGAAGGGTTGAAGCTTTCTTT CASREYRGRRVEAFF
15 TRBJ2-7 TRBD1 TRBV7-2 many TGTGCCAGCAGCCCCGGGACAGGGGGAAGCTACGAGCAGTACTTC CASSPGTGGSYEQYF
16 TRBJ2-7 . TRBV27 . TGTGCCAGCAGTTTCACCTCCGGGGCCCTAACCTACGAGCAGTACTTC CASSFTSGALTYEQYF
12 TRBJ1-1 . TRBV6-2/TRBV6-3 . TGTGCCAGTGTAAACCGGAACACTGAAGCTTTCTTT CASVNRNTEAFF
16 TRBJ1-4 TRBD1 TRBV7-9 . TGTGCCAGCAGCCCCGGGACAGGGGGAACTAATGAAAAACTGTTTTTT CASSPGTGGTNEKLFF
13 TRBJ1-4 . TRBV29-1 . TGCAGCCCCGACGGGGGGACTAATGAAAAACTGTTTTTT CSPDGGTNEKLFF
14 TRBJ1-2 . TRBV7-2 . TGTGCCAGCAGCCCCTTCATGATCGGGTATGGCTACACCTTC CASSPFMIGYGYTF
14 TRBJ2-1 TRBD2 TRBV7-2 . TGTGCCAGCAGCTTAGGCACTAGCGGGGATGAGCAGTTCTTC CASSLGTSGDEQFF
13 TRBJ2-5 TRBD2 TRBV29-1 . TGCAGCCACTGGACTAGCGGTTCCCAGGCCCAGTACTTC CSHWTSGSQAQYF
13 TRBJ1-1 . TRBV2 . TGTGCCAGCAAAAGGCTTATGAACACTGAAGCTTTCTTT CASKRLMNTEAFF
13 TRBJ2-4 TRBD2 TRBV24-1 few TGTGCCACCCAGGGACTAGCGGGGGCCATTCAGTACTTC CATQGLAGAIQYF
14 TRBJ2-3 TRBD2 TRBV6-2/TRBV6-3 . TGTGCCAAGAAGCGGGGGCGCCACCGGGATACGCAGTATTTT CAKKRGRHRDTQYF
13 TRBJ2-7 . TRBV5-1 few TGCGCCAGCAGCACCCTCGCCGGTCTCGAGCAGTACTTC CASSTLAGLEQYF
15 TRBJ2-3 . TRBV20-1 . TGCAGTGCTGGTGGCGGGGGCACTAGCGCAGATACGCAGTATTTT CSAGGGGTSADTQYF
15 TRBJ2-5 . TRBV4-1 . TGCGCCAGCAGCCAAGAAGGAGGTACCAGGGAGACCCAGTACTTC CASSQEGGTRETQYF